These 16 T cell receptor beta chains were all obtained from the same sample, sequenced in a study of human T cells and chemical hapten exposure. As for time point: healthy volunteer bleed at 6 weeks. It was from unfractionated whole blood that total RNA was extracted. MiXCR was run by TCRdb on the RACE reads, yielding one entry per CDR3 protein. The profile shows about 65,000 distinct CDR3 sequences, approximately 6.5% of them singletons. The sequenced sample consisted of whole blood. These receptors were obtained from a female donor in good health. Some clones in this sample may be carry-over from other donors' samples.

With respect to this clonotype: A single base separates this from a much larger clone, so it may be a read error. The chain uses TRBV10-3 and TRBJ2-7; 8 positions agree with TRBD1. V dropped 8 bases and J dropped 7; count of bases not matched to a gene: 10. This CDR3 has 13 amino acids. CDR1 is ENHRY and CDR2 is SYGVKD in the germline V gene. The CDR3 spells CAIRPDRVLEQYF. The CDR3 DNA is TGTGCCATCCGTCCGGACAGGGTTTTAGAGCAGTACTTC.

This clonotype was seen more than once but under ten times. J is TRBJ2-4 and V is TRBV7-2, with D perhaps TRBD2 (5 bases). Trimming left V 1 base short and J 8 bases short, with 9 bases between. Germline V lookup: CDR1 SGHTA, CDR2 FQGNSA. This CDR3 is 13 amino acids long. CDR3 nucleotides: TGTGCCAGCAGCTTAGTACGGGATGACATTCAGTACTTC. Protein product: CASSLVRDDIQYF. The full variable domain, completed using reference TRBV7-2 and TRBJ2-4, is GAGVSQSPSNKVTEKGKDVELRCDPISGHTALYWYRQSLGQGLEFLIYFQGNSAPDKSGLPSDRFSAERTGGSVSTLTIQRTQQEDSAVYLCASSLVRDDIQYFGAGTRLSVL.

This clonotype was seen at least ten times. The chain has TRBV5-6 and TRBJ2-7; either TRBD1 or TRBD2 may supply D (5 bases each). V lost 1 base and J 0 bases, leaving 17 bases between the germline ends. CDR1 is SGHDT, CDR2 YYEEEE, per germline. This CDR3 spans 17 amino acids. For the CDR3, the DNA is TGTGCCAGCAGCTTGAAGCCCTCGGGACCGCGCTCCTACGAGCAGTACTTC. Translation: CASSLKPSGPRSYEQYF.

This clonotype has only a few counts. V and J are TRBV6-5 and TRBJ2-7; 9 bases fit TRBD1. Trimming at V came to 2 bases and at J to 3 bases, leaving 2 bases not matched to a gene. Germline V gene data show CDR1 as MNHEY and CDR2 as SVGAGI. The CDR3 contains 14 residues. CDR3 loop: CASSYDRGDYEQYF. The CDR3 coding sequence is TGTGCCAGCAGTTACGACAGGGGGGACTACGAGCAGTACTTC.

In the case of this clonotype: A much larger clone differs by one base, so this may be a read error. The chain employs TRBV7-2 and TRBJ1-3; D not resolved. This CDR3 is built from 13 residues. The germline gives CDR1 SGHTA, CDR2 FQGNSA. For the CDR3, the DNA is TGTGCCAGCAGCGAACAAGCCGGAAACACCACATATTTT. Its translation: CASSEQAGNTTYF.

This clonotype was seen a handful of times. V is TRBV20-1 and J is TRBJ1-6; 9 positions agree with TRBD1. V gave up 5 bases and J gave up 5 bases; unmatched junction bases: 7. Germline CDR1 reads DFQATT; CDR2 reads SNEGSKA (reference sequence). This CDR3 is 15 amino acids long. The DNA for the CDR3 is TGCAGTGCTTTTTTTGGGACAGGGAATAATTCACCCCTCCACTTT. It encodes CSAFFGTGNNSPLHF.

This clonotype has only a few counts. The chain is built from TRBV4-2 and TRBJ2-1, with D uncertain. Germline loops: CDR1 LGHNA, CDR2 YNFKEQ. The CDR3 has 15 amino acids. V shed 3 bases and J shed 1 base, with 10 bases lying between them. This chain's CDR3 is CASSQLAESYNEQFF. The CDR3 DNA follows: TGTGCCAGCAGCCAGCTGGCGGAGTCCTACAATGAGCAGTTCTTC.

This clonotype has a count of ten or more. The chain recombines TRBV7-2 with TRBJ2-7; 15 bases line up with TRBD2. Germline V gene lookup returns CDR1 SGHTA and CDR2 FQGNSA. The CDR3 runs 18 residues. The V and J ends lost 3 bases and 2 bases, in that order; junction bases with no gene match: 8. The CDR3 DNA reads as TGTGCCAGCAGCTTTAGGGGGACTAGCGGGAGGACAGCCTACGAGCAGTACTTC. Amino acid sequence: CASSFRGTSGRTAYEQYF.

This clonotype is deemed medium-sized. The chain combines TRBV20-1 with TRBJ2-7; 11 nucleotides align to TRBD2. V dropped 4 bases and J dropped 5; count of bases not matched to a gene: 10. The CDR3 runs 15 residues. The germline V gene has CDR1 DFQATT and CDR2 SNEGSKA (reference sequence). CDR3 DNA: TGCAGTGCTAAGATACTAGCGGGAGAGAGTAACGAGCAGTACTTC. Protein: CSAKILAGESNEQYF.

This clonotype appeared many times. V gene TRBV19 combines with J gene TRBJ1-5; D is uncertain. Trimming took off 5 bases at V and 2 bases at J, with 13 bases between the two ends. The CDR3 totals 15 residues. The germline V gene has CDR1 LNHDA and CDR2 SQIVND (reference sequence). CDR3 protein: CASSGEAWGNQPQHF. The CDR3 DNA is TGTGCCAGTAGTGGCGAGGCATGGGGCAATCAGCCCCAGCATTTT.

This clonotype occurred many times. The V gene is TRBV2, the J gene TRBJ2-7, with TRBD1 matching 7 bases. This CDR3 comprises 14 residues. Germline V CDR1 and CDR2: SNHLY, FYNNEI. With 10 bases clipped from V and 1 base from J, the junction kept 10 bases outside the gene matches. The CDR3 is CATIRDSGSYEQYF. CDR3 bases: TGTGCCACTATCCGGGACAGTGGGTCCTACGAGCAGTACTTC.

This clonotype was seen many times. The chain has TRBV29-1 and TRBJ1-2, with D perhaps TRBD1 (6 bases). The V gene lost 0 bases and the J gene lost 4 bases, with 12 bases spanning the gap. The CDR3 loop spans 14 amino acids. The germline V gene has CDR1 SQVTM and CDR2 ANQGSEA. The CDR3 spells CSVEEKVQGYGYTF. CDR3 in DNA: TGCAGCGTTGAAGAAAAGGTACAGGGCTATGGCTACACCTTC.

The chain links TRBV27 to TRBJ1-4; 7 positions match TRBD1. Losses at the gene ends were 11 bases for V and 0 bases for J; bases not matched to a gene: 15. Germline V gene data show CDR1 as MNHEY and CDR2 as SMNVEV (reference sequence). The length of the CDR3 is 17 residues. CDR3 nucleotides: TGTGCCGTCCAAGTCGGACAGGAGCATGCAACTAATGAAAAACTGTTTTTT. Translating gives CAVQVGQEHATNEKLFF.

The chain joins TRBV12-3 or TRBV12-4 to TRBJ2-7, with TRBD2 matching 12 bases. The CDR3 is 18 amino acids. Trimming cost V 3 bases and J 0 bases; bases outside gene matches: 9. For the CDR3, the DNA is TGTGCCAGCAGTTTGCGGACTAGCGGGGACAAAAGCTCCTACGAGCAGTACTTC. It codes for CASSLRTSGDKSSYEQYF.

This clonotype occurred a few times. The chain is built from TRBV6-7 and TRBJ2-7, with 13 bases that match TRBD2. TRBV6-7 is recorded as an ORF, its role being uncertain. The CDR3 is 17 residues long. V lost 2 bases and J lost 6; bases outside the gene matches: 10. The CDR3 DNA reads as TGTGCCAGCAGTTACCACAAACTAGCGGGAGGGCGAGGCGAGCAGTACTTC. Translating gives CASSYHKLAGGRGEQYF.

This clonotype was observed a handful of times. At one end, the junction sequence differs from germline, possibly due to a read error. This CDR3 reads CASSLASMRTDSFF. CDR3 nucleotide sequence: TGTGCCAGCAGCTTAGCGTCTATGAGGACTGACAGCTTTTTT. The chain combines TRBV7-2 with TRBJ1-6; D perhaps matches TRBD1 (5 bases). From germline, CDR1 is SGHTA and CDR2 FQGNSA. The CDR3 is made up of 14 amino acids.